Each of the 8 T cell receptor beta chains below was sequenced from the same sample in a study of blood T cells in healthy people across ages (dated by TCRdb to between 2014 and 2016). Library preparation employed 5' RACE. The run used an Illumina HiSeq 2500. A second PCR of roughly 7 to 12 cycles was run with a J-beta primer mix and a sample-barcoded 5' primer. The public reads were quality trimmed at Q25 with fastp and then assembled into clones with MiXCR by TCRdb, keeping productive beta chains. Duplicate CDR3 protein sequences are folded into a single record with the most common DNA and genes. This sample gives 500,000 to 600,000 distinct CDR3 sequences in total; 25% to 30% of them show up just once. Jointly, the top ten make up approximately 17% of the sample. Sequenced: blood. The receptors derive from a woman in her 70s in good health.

CDR3: CASSQEWGAETQYF. In DNA, the CDR3 is TGCGCCAGCAGCCAAGAGTGGGGGGCGGAGACCCAGTACTTC. The V and J genes are TRBV4-3 and TRBJ2-5; D tentatively reads TRBD1 or TRBD2 (6 bases each). The ends were cut back, 0 bases at V and 5 bases at J, with 10 bases in the middle. Germline loops: CDR1 LGHNA, CDR2 YSLEER. The CDR3 totals 14 residues.

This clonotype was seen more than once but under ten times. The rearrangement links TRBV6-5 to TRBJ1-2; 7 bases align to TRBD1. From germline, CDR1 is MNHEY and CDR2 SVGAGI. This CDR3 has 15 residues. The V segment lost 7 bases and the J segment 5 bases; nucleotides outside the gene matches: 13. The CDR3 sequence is CASTSAGAGGYGYTF. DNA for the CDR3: TGTGCCAGCACCTCAGCGGGGGCAGGGGGTTATGGCTACACCTTC.

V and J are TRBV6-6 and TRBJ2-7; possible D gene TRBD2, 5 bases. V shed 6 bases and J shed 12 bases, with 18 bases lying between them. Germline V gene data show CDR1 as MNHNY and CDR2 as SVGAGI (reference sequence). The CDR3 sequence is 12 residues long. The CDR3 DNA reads TGTGCCAGCAGCTCGACCGTAACCGAGGGGTACTTC. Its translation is CASSSTVTEGYF.

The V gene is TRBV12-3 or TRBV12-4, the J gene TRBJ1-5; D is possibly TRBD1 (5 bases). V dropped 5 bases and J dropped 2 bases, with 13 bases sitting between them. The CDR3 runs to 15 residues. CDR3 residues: CASSPERQRNQPQHF. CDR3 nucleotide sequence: TGTGCCAGCAGTCCAGAGAGACAGCGCAATCAGCCCCAGCATTTT.

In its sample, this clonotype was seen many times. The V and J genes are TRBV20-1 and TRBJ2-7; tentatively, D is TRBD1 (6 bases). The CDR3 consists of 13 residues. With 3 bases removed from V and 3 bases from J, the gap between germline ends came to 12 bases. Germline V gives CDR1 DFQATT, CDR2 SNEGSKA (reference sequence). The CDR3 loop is CSARGRGRYEQYF. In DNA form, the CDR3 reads TGCAGTGCTAGGGGCAGGGGACGCTACGAGCAGTACTTC.

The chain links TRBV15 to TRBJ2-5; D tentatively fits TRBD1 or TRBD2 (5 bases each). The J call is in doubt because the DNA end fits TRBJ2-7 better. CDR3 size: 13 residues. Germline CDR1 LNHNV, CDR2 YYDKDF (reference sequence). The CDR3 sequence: CATSYGGSYEQYF. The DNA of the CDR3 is TGTGCCACCTCGTATGGGGGATCCTACGAGCAGTACTTC.

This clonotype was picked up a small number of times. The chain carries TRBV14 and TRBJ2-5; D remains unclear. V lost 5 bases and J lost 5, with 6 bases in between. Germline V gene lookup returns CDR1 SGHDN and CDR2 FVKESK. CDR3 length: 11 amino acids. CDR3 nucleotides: TGTGCCAGCAGCAATATGGAGACCCAGTACTTC. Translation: CASSNMETQYF.

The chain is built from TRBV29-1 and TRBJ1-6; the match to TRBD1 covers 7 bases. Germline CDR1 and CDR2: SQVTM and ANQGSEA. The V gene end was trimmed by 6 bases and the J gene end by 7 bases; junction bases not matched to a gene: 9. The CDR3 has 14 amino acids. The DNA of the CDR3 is TGCAGCGTACGTGAGGGACAGCGAAATTCACCCCTCCACTTT. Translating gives CSVREGQRNSPLHF.